This TCR beta chain was recovered during a study of Graves' ophthalmopathy and Graves' hyperthyroidism. Study context: The authors defined stable hyperthyroidism as no ophthalmopathy within 18 months of follow-up. General study results and limits: In blood appeared most of the expanded thyroid clonotypes whose frequency exceeded 0.001.

The study amplified TCR beta CDR3 regions using RNA transcripts. The library came from an HTBI-primed first-round RT-PCR and a second-round multiplex PCR. TCRdb itself ran the multiplex PCR reads through MiXCR, one entry per CDR3 protein. The sample carries about 550,000 distinct CDR3 sequences, under 40% recorded once. Remarks on this clonotype: Its target is unknown.

Germline V gene sequence: CDR1 LNHDA, CDR2 SQIVND (reference sequence). V was cut by 5 bases and J by 9 bases, with 11 bases left in between. The CDR3 consists of 12 residues. The rearrangement links TRBV19 to TRBJ1-5; D is ambiguous. Sample: peripheral blood or thyroid tissue (not recorded which). This receptor was taken from an adult man with Graves' hyperthyroidism. CDR3 nucleotides: TGTGCCAGTAGTGCCGATTTCCCGCCCCAGCATTTT. This codes for CASSADFPPQHF.